The sequence of this T cell receptor beta chain was determined in a study of shared clonotypes between healthy human individuals. Findings of the study overall: Larger estimated richness was generally recorded for naive subsets relative to memory subsets.

Produced via immunoSEQ multiplex PCR; TCRdb's table is partial and in-frame only. The sample has approximately 2,200,000 clones; about 93% are singletons. As regards this clone: The antigen is not known.

The V end lost 6 bases, the J end lost 1 base, and 13 bases lay between the germline ends. CDR3 size: 15 residues. CDR1 is SEHNR and CDR2 is FQNEAQ in the germline V gene (reference sequence). As defined, naive CD8 cells were CD45RO-negative and positively selected for CCR7, with terminally differentiated effector memory CD45RA+ cells excluded. The chain couples TRBV7-9 to TRBJ1-5, with D possibly being TRBD1 (6 bases). The sequenced sample was naive CD8+ T cells from PBMCs. The clonotype originates from a man aged 18 to 30 in good health. Some clones in this sample may be carry-over from other donors' samples. The CDR3 region has the DNA TGTGCCAGCAGTCCAACAGGGCGAAGCAATCAGCCCCAGCATTTT. Translation: CASSPTGRSNQPQHF.